This TCR beta chain appears in the sequencing data of a study of technical replicates of blood from a handful of donors. Germline lookup yields CDR1 LNHNV and CDR2 YYDKDF (reference sequence). The CDR3 extends over 18 amino acids. The ends lost 1 base at V and 4 bases at J; junction bases unmatched: 10. The protocol was immunoSEQ multiplex PCR, while the TCRdb copy is restricted to in-frame clones and leaves out a portion. The sample has some 82,000 clones; about 97% are singletons. The material sequenced was T cells isolated from PBMCs. The source is a human donor in good health. V is TRBV15 and J is TRBJ1-4, with 9 bases lining up with TRBD1. The CDR3 DNA follows: TGTGCCACCAGCAGAGGGGCTTGGGACAGGGAAGATAATGAAAAACTGTTTTTT. Protein: CATSRGAWDREDNEKLFF.